Below, 8 T cell receptor beta chains from the same sample are listed, as sequenced in a study of CD8 T cells in ankylosing spondylitis. Study-level points and caveats: In ankylosing spondylitis blood, a motif of roughly 8 highly homologous TCR beta variants appeared characteristic.

MiXCR was run by TCRdb on the 5' RACE reads, yielding one entry per CDR3 protein. Of around 480,000 distinct CDR3 sequences in the sample, roughly 17% are singletons; the top ten hold 1%. Their target antigens are unknown. The specimen sequenced was blood, either unsorted or a sorted T cell fraction (not recorded which). These receptors all come from a male donor with ankylosing spondylitis.

The sample holds a few counts of this clonotype. This sequence joins TRBV20-1 and TRBJ1-1; TRBD1 aligns across 7 bases. This CDR3 contains 11 residues. Germline CDR1 DFQATT, CDR2 SNEGSKA (reference sequence). Trimming took 5 bases from V and 11 from J; bases not matched to a gene: 8. Written as DNA, the CDR3 is TGCAGTGCTCAACTTACAGGGGACGCTTTCTTT. It translates to CSAQLTGDAFF.

This clonotype was counted at least ten times. This chain joins TRBV7-6 and TRBJ2-2; D ambiguous. The V and J ends lost 5 bases and 2 bases respectively, with 12 bases between them. This CDR3 comprises 15 residues. Germline values: CDR1 SGHVS, CDR2 FNYEAQ. This chain's CDR3 is CASSPILVNTGELFF. The CDR3 DNA is TGTGCCAGCAGCCCAATCCTCGTAAACACCGGGGAGCTGTTTTTT.

This clonotype was seen repeatedly, ten times or more. V usage is TRBV5-1 and J usage is TRBJ1-6; 10 bases fit TRBD1. The length of the CDR3 is 16 residues. J lost 8 bases, V lost 0 bases, and 5 bases had no gene match. Per germline, CDR1 SGHRS and CDR2 YFSETQ. CDR3 amino acids: CASSLGPGQGYSPLHF. The CDR3 region has the DNA TGCGCCAGCAGCTTGGGACCGGGACAGGGGTATTCACCCCTCCACTTT. The full variable domain, rest sourced from reference TRBV5-1 and TRBJ1-6, is KAGVTQTPRYLIKTRGQQVTLSCSPISGHRSVSWYQQTPGQGLQFLFEYFSETQRNKGNFPGRFSGRQFSNSRSEMNVSTLELGDSALYLCASSLGPGQGYSPLHFGNGTRLTVT.

The rearrangement links TRBV4-1 to TRBJ1-1; possibly TRBD1 for D (6 bases). The V end lost 1 base, the J end lost 7 bases, and 19 bases lay between the germline ends. Germline V CDR1 and CDR2: MGHRA, YSYEKL. The CDR3 consists of 16 residues. CDR3 amino acids: CASSQVPRTEWFEAFF. The CDR3 DNA reads as TGCGCCAGCAGCCAAGTGCCAAGGACAGAGTGGTTTGAAGCTTTCTTT.

This clonotype was seen a handful of times. The gene calls are TRBV6-1 and TRBJ1-5; D possibly corresponds to TRBD1 (6 bases). Trimming removed 2 bases at V and 7 bases at J, with 30 bases between. This CDR3 comprises 20 residues. Germline CDR1 MNHNS, CDR2 SASEGT. CDR3 residues: CASSEIKYRGARGPGQPQHF. CDR3 bases: TGTGCCAGCAGTGAAATCAAGTATCGGGGGGCGCGGGGGCCGGGGCAGCCCCAGCATTTT.

The V and J genes are TRBV20-1 and TRBJ2-5, with 13 nucleotides matching TRBD2. Germline-derived CDR1 and CDR2 are DFQATT and SNEGSKA (reference sequence). CDR3 length equals 16 residues. Losses at the gene ends were 3 bases for V and 3 bases for J; bases not matched to a gene: 7. Written as DNA, the CDR3 is TGCAGTGCTAGCCCCGGACTAGCGGGAGTCGAAGAGACCCAGTACTTC. Translated, it gives CSASPGLAGVEETQYF.

This clonotype showed up just a few times. The rearrangement uses TRBV4-1 and TRBJ2-2; D is undetermined. V shed 0 bases and J shed 5 bases, with 13 bases lying between them. Germline CDR1 and CDR2: MGHRA and YSYEKL. The CDR3 spans 16 residues. The CDR3 DNA sequence: TGCGCCAGCAGCCAAGATGTAAAGGCGGTGACCGGGGAGCTGTTTTTT. Protein product: CASSQDVKAVTGELFF.

This clonotype was found a few times. This chain uses TRBV28 with TRBJ2-1; D may match TRBD1 or TRBD2 (5 bases each). The CDR3 spans 14 residues. The V gene lost 0 bases and the J gene lost 8 bases, with 11 bases spanning the gap. Per the germline V gene, CDR1 is MDHEN and CDR2 is SYDVKM. This CDR3 is CASSLWPPGHEQFF. The CDR3, as DNA: TGTGCCAGCAGTTTATGGCCCCCGGGACATGAGCAGTTCTTC. Full variable domain (outside the CDR3, taken from reference TRBV28 and TRBJ2-1): DVKVTQSSRYLVKRTGEKVFLECVQDMDHENMFWYRQDPGLGLRLIYFSYDVKMKEKGDIPEGYSVSREKKERFSLILESASTNQTSMYLCASSLWPPGHEQFFGPGTRLTVL.